These 32 T cell receptor beta chains came from one sample sequenced in a study of spatial heterogeneity in lung cancer. Via MiXCR, TCRdb re-called the 5' RACE reads, giving one row per CDR3 protein. The table has around 40,000 distinct CDR3 sequences, more than 4.5% seen once. Sample time point: sample taken at primary tumor resection. The material was PBMCs, obtained at surgery. These receptors all come from a female donor with early-stage non-small cell lung cancer.

This clonotype was detected many times. CDR3 bases: TGTGCCAGCAAGGACACAACTAATGAAAAACTGTTTTTT. Amino acids: CASKDTTNEKLFF. The rearrangement links TRBV28 to TRBJ1-4; maybe TRBD1 (5 bases). Germline V gene data show CDR1 as MDHEN and CDR2 as SYDVKM. CDR3 length: 13 amino acids. Trimming shortened V by 7 bases and J by 0 bases, and 6 bases separated the two germline ends. Using reference TRBV28 and TRBJ1-4 for the parts outside the CDR3, the full variable domain is DVKVTQSSRYLVKRTGEKVFLECVQDMDHENMFWYRQDPGLGLRLIYFSYDVKMKEKGDIPEGYSVSREKKERFSLILESASTNQTSMYLCASKDTTNEKLFFGSGTQLSVL.

This clonotype was detected many times. This sequence joins TRBV2 and TRBJ2-3; TRBD2 matches 7 bases. The V gene end was trimmed by 3 bases and the J gene end by 0 bases; junction bases not matched to a gene: 0. From germline, CDR1 is SNHLY and CDR2 FYNNEI. This CDR3 has 14 residues. The CDR3 protein is CASSETSSTDTQYF. The CDR3 DNA reads as TGTGCCAGCAGTGAGACTAGCAGCACAGATACGCAGTATTTT.

The chain is built from TRBV28 and TRBJ1-1; a possible D gene is TRBD1 (6 bases). Trimming stripped 6 bases from V and 11 bases from J, with 16 bases between. This CDR3 is built from 12 residues. Germline-derived CDR1 and CDR2 are MDHEN and SYDVKM. The CDR3 sequence: CASSSPGQEAFF. The CDR3 coding sequence is TGTGCCAGCAGCTCACCGGGACAAGAGGCTTTCTTT. Based on the CDR3 plus reference TRBV28 and TRBJ1-1, the full variable domain is DVKVTQSSRYLVKRTGEKVFLECVQDMDHENMFWYRQDPGLGLRLIYFSYDVKMKEKGDIPEGYSVSREKKERFSLILESASTNQTSMYLCASSSPGQEAFFGQGTRLTVV.

In its sample, this clonotype was seen a few times. This sequence joins TRBV12-3 or TRBV12-4 and TRBJ2-6; TRBD1 matches at 7 bases. The CDR3 totals 16 residues. J gave up 0 bases and V 7 bases, and 6 bases lay outside the gene matches. CDR3: CASTQDRYSGANVLTF. The CDR3 DNA is TGTGCCAGCACTCAGGACAGGTACTCTGGGGCCAACGTCCTGACTTTC.

CDR3 in DNA: TGTGCCAGCAGCGTACAGGGCTCGCAAGAGACCCAGTACTTC. It codes for CASSVQGSQETQYF. The V and J genes are TRBV5-6 and TRBJ2-5; a possible D gene is TRBD1 (6 bases). The CDR3 is made up of 14 amino acids. V lost 4 bases and J lost 2, with 12 bases in between. Germline V lookup: CDR1 SGHDT, CDR2 YYEEEE.

Ten or more counts support this clonotype. The CDR3 loop is CASSHRRLAGGQYF. For the CDR3, the DNA is TGTGCCAGCAGCCATCGCCGACTAGCGGGGGGGCAGTATTTT. V and J are TRBV12-3 or TRBV12-4 and TRBJ2-3; 13 nucleotides match TRBD2. With V trimmed by 6 bases and J by 11 bases, 8 bases remained unmatched. The CDR3 has 14 residues.

The sample holds many counts of this clonotype. The rearrangement links TRBV20-1 to TRBJ2-1; 10 bases align to TRBD2. Germline V gene sequence: CDR1 DFQATT, CDR2 SNEGSKA (reference sequence). This CDR3 has 15 residues. V dropped 2 bases and J dropped 2; count of bases not matched to a gene: 3. The CDR3 sequence: CSARPLAGTYNEQFF. CDR3 in DNA: TGCAGTGCTAGACCACTAGCGGGGACCTACAATGAGCAGTTCTTC.

This clonotype has a handful of counts. This chain links TRBV7-8 with TRBJ2-7, with TRBD2 as a possible D gene (5 bases). This CDR3 is built from 14 residues. Trimming cost V 3 bases and J 3 bases, with 12 bases left between them. Germline V gene data show CDR1 as SGHVS and CDR2 as FQNEAQ. The CDR3 DNA follows: TGTGCCAGCAGCTTCCGGGCTGCGGGCTACGAGCAGTACTTC. Translated, it gives CASSFRAAGYEQYF. Together with reference TRBV7-8 and TRBJ2-7, the CDR3 gives the full variable domain: GAGVSQSPRYKVAKRGQDVALRCDPISGHVSLFWYQQALGQGPEFLTYFQNEAQLDKSGLPSDRFFAERPEGSVSTLKIQRTQQEDSAVYLCASSFRAAGYEQYFGPGTRLTVT.

This clonotype came up a few times. The chain recombines TRBV5-1 with TRBJ1-4, with TRBD1 matching over 7 bases. Germline V gene data show CDR1 as SGHRS and CDR2 as YFSETQ. V gave up 2 bases and J gave up 10 bases; unmatched junction bases: 8. The CDR3 sequence is 14 residues long. CDR3: CASSFRGGSGKLFF. Here the CDR3 DNA reads TGCGCCAGCAGCTTTCGAGGGGGCAGCGGAAAACTGTTTTTT.

The chain employs TRBV18 and TRBJ2-7; possibly TRBD1 for D (7 bases). The CDR3 has 13 amino acids. V dropped 5 bases and J dropped 1 base, with 9 bases sitting between them. Germline CDR1 KGHSH, CDR2 LQKENI. The CDR3 reads CASSAGQSYEQYF. In DNA form, the CDR3 reads TGTGCCAGCTCAGCGGGACAGTCCTACGAGCAGTACTTC.

This clonotype was picked up a small number of times. This sequence joins TRBV4-2 and TRBJ2-3, with 12 bases that match TRBD2. Germline-derived CDR1 and CDR2 are LGHNA and YNFKEQ. There are 20 residues in the CDR3. The V gene end was trimmed by 0 bases and the J gene end by 7 bases; junction bases not matched to a gene: 17. As DNA, the CDR3 is TGTGCCAGCAGCCAAGAAGGCCCGAATTCCGGACTAGCGGGGAGAAATACGCAGTATTTT. Translated, it gives CASSQEGPNSGLAGRNTQYF.

The chain recombines TRBV7-9 with TRBJ2-1, with TRBD2 matching over 12 bases. The CDR3 is made up of 16 amino acids. The germline V gene has CDR1 SEHNR and CDR2 FQNEAQ (reference sequence). J was trimmed by 0 bases and V by 5 bases; bases with no gene match: 2. CDR3 protein: CASSGGLAGSYNEQFF. The CDR3 region has the DNA TGTGCCAGCAGCGGGGGACTAGCGGGCTCCTACAATGAGCAGTTCTTC. Full variable domain (missing parts from reference TRBV7-9 and TRBJ2-1): DTGVSQNPRHKITKRGQNVTFRCDPISEHNRLYWYRQTLGQGPEFLTYFQNEAQLEKSRLLSDRFSAERPKGSFSTLEIQRTEQGDSAMYLCASSGGLAGSYNEQFFGPGTRLTVL.

The table lists this clonotype with many counts. This chain joins TRBV12-3 or TRBV12-4 and TRBJ1-5; maybe TRBD1 (5 bases). The CDR3 is made up of 16 amino acids. Trimming pared 3 bases from V and 6 bases from J, leaving 18 bases between. Here the CDR3 DNA reads TGTGCCAGCAGTTTTTCCGGGGCTACCAGGGCTCAGCCCCAGCATTTT. As protein: CASSFSGATRAQPQHF.

The table lists this clonotype with a few counts. The chain uses TRBV3-1 and TRBJ2-1; D remains ambiguous. Trimming pared 0 bases from V and 5 bases from J, leaving 11 bases between. The length of the CDR3 is 15 residues. In germline, CDR1 is LGHDT, CDR2 YNNKEL (reference sequence). CDR3: CASSQDWNSDNEQFF. The CDR3 nucleotides read TGTGCCAGCAGCCAAGATTGGAACTCGGACAATGAGCAGTTCTTC.

There are many counts of this clonotype. J is TRBJ2-1 and V is TRBV28; 16 bases match TRBD2. The V gene end was trimmed by 6 bases and the J gene end by 7 bases; junction bases not matched to a gene: 12. The CDR3 loop spans 18 amino acids. Germline CDR1 reads MDHEN; CDR2 reads SYDVKM. As DNA, the CDR3 is TGTGCCAGCAGCCCTGCGGGACTAGCGGGGGGGACGGGAAATGAGCAGTTCTTC. The encoded protein is CASSPAGLAGGTGNEQFF. Filled out from reference TRBV28 and TRBJ2-1, the complete variable domain reads DVKVTQSSRYLVKRTGEKVFLECVQDMDHENMFWYRQDPGLGLRLIYFSYDVKMKEKGDIPEGYSVSREKKERFSLILESASTNQTSMYLCASSPAGLAGGTGNEQFFGPGTRLTVL.

This clonotype was recorded many times. The rearrangement joins TRBV20-1 to TRBJ2-3; 8 bases are shared with TRBD2. Trimming cost V 7 bases and J 2 bases; bases outside gene matches: 11. This CDR3 has 15 amino acids. Germline CDR1 and CDR2: DFQATT and SNEGSKA (reference sequence). CDR3 protein: CSGQRRGAFTDTQYF. CDR3 DNA sequence: TGCAGTGGCCAGAGGCGGGGGGCCTTCACAGATACGCAGTATTTT.

This clonotype was detected ten times or more. The chain recombines TRBV5-6 with TRBJ1-2; TRBD1 aligns across 7 bases. The CDR3 runs 15 residues. V gave up 4 bases and J gave up 2 bases; unmatched junction bases: 8. Germline V gives CDR1 SGHDT, CDR2 YYEEEE. CDR3 sequence: CASSLGDSRNYGYTF. The CDR3 coding sequence is TGTGCCAGCAGCCTGGGGGACAGTAGGAACTATGGCTACACCTTC.

The chain has TRBV7-2 and TRBJ2-3; no clear D. Germline lookup yields CDR1 SGHTA and CDR2 FQGNSA. V lost 5 bases to trimming and J lost 7 bases, with 7 bases between them. The CDR3 spans 11 residues. As DNA, the CDR3 is TGTGCCAGCAGCCAGGTGAATACGCAGTATTTT. It yields the protein CASSQVNTQYF.

CDR3: CASSGGIGTEIAKNIQYF. CDR3 in DNA: TGTGCCAGCAGTGGGGGCATCGGGACAGAAATAGCCAAAAACATTCAGTACTTC. V and J are TRBV28 and TRBJ2-4; 7 bases line up with TRBD1. This CDR3 contains 18 residues. Germline V gene lookup returns CDR1 MDHEN and CDR2 SYDVKM. V lost 5 bases, J lost 0 bases, and 13 bases stayed unmatched.

In this sample, this clonotype turned up a few times. The chain combines TRBV3-1 with TRBJ2-7, with TRBD2 matching 7 bases. This CDR3 contains 16 residues. Germline V lookup: CDR1 LGHDT, CDR2 YNNKEL (reference sequence). The trim removed 1 base at V and 3 bases at J, leaving 9 bases unmatched. The CDR3 protein is CASSQGLASWFYEQYF. The CDR3 coding sequence is TGTGCCAGCAGCCAAGGACTAGCAAGTTGGTTCTACGAGCAGTACTTC.

This clonotype came up many times. The chain is built from TRBV5-1 and TRBJ1-1; maybe TRBD1 (6 bases). Germline V gives CDR1 SGHRS, CDR2 YFSETQ. With 7 bases removed from V and 4 bases from J, the gap between germline ends came to 20 bases. There are 15 residues in the CDR3. CDR3 region: CASGETGFGGTEAFF. The CDR3 DNA reads as TGCGCCAGCGGTGAAACAGGGTTCGGCGGCACTGAAGCTTTCTTT. The full variable domain, with the rest looked up from reference TRBV5-1 and TRBJ1-1, is KAGVTQTPRYLIKTRGQQVTLSCSPISGHRSVSWYQQTPGQGLQFLFEYFSETQRNKGNFPGRFSGRQFSNSRSEMNVSTLELGDSALYLCASGETGFGGTEAFFGQGTRLTVV.

This clonotype has more than one count but fewer than ten. The chain combines TRBV6-6 with TRBJ1-1; 8 nucleotides agree with TRBD1. The CDR3 covers 16 residues. The V segment lost 2 bases and the J segment 1 base; nucleotides outside the gene matches: 6. Per the germline V gene, CDR1 is MNHNY and CDR2 is SVGAGI (reference sequence). The DNA for the CDR3 is TGTGCCAGCAGTTACGCAGCCGGGACAGGGAACACTGAAGCTTTCTTT. Protein sequence: CASSYAAGTGNTEAFF.

This clonotype was seen at least ten times. The chain recombines TRBV5-6 with TRBJ2-1, with unresolved D. Trimming took 0 bases from V and 1 from J, leaving 11 bases between them. CDR1 and CDR2 (germline): SGHDT, YYEEEE. This CDR3 has 16 residues. DNA of the CDR3: TGTGCCAGCAGCTTGGGGACGGTCCGGTCCTACAATGAGCAGTTCTTC. Protein: CASSLGTVRSYNEQFF. Variable domain in full (rest from reference TRBV5-6 and TRBJ2-1): DAGVTQSPTHLIKTRGQQVTLRCSPKSGHDTVSWYQQALGQGPQFIFQYYEEEERQRGNFPDRFSGHQFPNYSSELNVNALLLGDSALYLCASSLGTVRSYNEQFFGPGTRLTVL.

About this clonotype itself: As the CDR3 is not closed by the conserved phenylalanine or tryptophan, this likely results from a read error. In nucleotides, the CDR3 is TGTGCCAGCAGCCCTGGACAGGGATGGAACACTGAAGCTTTCCTT. It translates to CASSPGQGWNTEAFL. The rearrangement joins TRBV7-9 to TRBJ1-1, with 8 positions matching TRBD1. This CDR3 has 15 residues. Losses at the gene ends were 5 bases for V and 1 base for J; bases not matched to a gene: 6. Germline lookup yields CDR1 SEHNR and CDR2 FQNEAQ (reference sequence).

This clonotype has at least ten counts. The J gene is TRBJ2-2, the V gene TRBV7-8; a weak D match, TRBD1 (6 bases). The CDR3 runs 18 residues. Trimming pared 5 bases from V and 0 bases from J, leaving 19 bases between. CDR1 and CDR2 (germline): SGHVS, FQNEAQ. CDR3 residues: CASSGNTGPASNTGELFF. The CDR3, as DNA: TGTGCCAGCAGCGGCAATACAGGGCCCGCTTCGAACACCGGGGAGCTGTTTTTT.

This clonotype occurred a few times. The V and J genes are TRBV6-1 and TRBJ2-1; D may be TRBD2 (6 bases). With 6 bases removed from V and 0 bases from J, the gap between germline ends came to 12 bases. CDR3 length: 15 residues. Germline CDR1 reads MNHNS; CDR2 reads SASEGT. The CDR3 DNA follows: TGTGCCAGCAGGTCGGAGGGATTCTCCTACAATGAGCAGTTCTTC. Its translation is CASRSEGFSYNEQFF.

This clonotype was detected ten times or more. The chain carries TRBV2 and TRBJ2-4; tentative D call: TRBD1 (5 bases). Per germline, CDR1 SNHLY and CDR2 FYNNEI. This CDR3 has 14 residues. V lost 4 bases, J lost 0 bases, and 7 bases lay in between. Here the CDR3 DNA reads TGTGCCAGCAGTGTTGGGGCAGCCAAAAACATTCAGTACTTC. Amino acids: CASSVGAAKNIQYF.

At least ten counts were recorded for this clonotype. The chain links TRBV20-1 to TRBJ2-3; TRBD2 agrees at 14 bases. The CDR3 length is 19 residues. The V segment lost 1 base and the J segment 2 bases; nucleotides outside the gene matches: 11. The V gene's germline CDR1 is DFQATT and CDR2 SNEGSKA (reference sequence). CDR3: CSARAVMTSGGANTDTQYF. The CDR3 DNA reads TGCAGTGCTAGAGCCGTTATGACTAGCGGGGGGGCAAACACAGATACGCAGTATTTT.

This clonotype was recorded at least ten times. The CDR3 spells CSARELAGVPYEQYF. DNA of the CDR3: TGCAGTGCTAGAGAGTTGGCGGGGGTTCCTTACGAGCAGTACTTC. The rearrangement joins TRBV20-1 to TRBJ2-7; TRBD2 matches at 7 bases. The CDR3 is made up of 15 amino acids. The V and J ends lost 0 bases and 4 bases, in that order; junction bases with no gene match: 9. In germline, CDR1 is DFQATT, CDR2 SNEGSKA (reference sequence).

This clonotype was counted at least ten times. The chain joins TRBV9 to TRBJ2-6; 9 nucleotides line up with TRBD2. This CDR3 spans 21 amino acids. V was clipped by 0 bases and J by 0 bases; unmatched bases: 13. The germline V gene encodes CDR1 SGDLS and CDR2 YYNGEE. This CDR3 reads CASSVAIRRGGAVSGANVLTF. The CDR3 nucleotides read TGTGCCAGCAGCGTAGCTATTCGGCGGGGGGGCGCAGTCTCTGGGGCCAACGTCCTGACTTTC.

This clonotype was seen at least ten times. This rearrangement joins TRBV5-1 to TRBJ2-7; tentative D call: TRBD2 (6 bases). CDR1 and CDR2 (germline): SGHRS, YFSETQ. The CDR3 sequence is 14 residues long. The V and J ends lost 0 bases and 5 bases respectively, with 12 bases between them. The CDR3 DNA reads as TGCGCCAGCAGCTTGGGGCCGGGCGGGGACGAGCAGTACTTC. This gives the protein CASSLGPGGDEQYF.

This clonotype turned up a few times. The rearrangement uses TRBV12-3 or TRBV12-4 and TRBJ1-3; 9 nucleotides agree with TRBD1. The V and J ends lost 4 bases and 11 bases, in that order; junction bases with no gene match: 9. The CDR3 sequence is 14 residues long. The CDR3 coding sequence is TGTGCCAGCAGTTCCCGAACAGGGGGCCTACCCATATATTTT. Residues: CASSSRTGGLPIYF.